Here is one T cell receptor beta chain with its context. The target antigen is unknown. These data come from a study of cytomegalovirus exposure and HLA in healthy donors. Regarding the study as a whole: TCR beta chains numbering 150 to 200 were designated cytomegalovirus-associated. Most TCR sequences were rare, but some public TCRs occurred in many donors. Subsequent analysis found a tendency for first-cohort TCR clusters to co-occur within the 120 or so validation repertoires.

Germline V gives CDR1 MNHEY, CDR2 SMNVEV (reference sequence). V dropped 5 bases and J dropped 8 bases, with 7 bases sitting between them. The CDR3 contains 11 residues. Generated by immunoSEQ multiplex PCR, the TCRdb table keeps only in-frame clones and is missing some. The table lists fewer than 90,000 clones, approximately 84% of them singletons. What was sequenced was PBMCs. This receptor was obtained from a young woman in good health and CMV-seropositive. The chain couples TRBV27 to TRBJ2-1; tentative D call: TRBD2 (6 bases). The CDR3 reads CASSREDEQFF. CDR3 bases: TGTGCCAGCAGTAGGGAGGATGAGCAGTTCTTC.